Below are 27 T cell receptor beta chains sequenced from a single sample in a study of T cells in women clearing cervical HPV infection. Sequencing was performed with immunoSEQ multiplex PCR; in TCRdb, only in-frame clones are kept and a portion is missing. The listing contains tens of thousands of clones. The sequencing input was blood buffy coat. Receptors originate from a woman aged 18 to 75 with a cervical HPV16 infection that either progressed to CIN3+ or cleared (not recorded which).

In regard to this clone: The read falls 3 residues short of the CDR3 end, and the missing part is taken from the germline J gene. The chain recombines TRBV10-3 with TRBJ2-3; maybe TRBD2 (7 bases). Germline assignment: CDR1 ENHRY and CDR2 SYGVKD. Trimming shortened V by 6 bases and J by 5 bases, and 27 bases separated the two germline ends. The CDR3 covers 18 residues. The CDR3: CAIRRGDSGGGKVDTQYF. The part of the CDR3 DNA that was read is TGTGCCATCAGGAGGGGGGATTCGGGCGGGGGTAAGGTAGATACG.

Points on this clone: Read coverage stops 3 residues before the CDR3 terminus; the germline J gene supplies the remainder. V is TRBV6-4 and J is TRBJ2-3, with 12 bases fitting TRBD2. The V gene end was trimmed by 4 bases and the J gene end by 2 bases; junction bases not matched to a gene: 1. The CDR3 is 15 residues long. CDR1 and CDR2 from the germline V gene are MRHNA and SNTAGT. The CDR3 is CASSASGGATDTQYF. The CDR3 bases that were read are TGTGCCAGCAGTGCTAGCGGGGGGGCCACAGATACG.

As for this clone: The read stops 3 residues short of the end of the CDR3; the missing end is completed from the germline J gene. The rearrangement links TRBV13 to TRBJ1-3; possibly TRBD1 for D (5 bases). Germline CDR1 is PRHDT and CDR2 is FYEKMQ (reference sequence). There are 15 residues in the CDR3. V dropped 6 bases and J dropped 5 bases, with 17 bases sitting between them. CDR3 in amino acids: CASRDRDLTRNTIYF. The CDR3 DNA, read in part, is TGTGCCAGCAGGGACCGGGACTTGACCCGAAACACC.

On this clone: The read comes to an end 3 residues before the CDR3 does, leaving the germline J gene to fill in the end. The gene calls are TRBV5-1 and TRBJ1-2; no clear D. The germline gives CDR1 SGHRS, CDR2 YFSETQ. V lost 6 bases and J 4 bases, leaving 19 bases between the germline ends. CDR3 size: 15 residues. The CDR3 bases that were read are TGCGCCAGCAAGCCACTAGGGTCGGGTATCTATGGC. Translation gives CASKPLGSGIYG. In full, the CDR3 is CASKPLGSGIYGYTF. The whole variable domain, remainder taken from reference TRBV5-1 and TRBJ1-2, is KAGVTQTPRYLIKTRGQQVTLSCSPISGHRSVSWYQQTPGQGLQFLFEYFSETQRNKGNFPGRFSGRQFSNSRSEMNVSTLELGDSALYLCASKPLGSGIYGYTFGSGTRLTVV.

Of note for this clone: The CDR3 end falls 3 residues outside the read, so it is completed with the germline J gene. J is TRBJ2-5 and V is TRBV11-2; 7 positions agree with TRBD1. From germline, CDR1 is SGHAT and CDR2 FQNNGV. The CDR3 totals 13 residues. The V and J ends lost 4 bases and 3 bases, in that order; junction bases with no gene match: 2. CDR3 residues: CASSSGQKETQYF. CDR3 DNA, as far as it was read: TGTGCCAGCAGCTCGGGACAGAAAGAGACC.

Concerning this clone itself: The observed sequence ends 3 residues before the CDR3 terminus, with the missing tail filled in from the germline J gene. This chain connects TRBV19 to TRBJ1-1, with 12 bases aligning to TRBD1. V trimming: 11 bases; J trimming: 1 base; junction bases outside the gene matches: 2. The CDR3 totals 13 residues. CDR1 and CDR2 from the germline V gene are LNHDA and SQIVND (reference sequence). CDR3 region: CAGDRGQNTEAFF. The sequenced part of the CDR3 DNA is TGTGCCGGGGACAGGGGGCAGAACACTGAA.

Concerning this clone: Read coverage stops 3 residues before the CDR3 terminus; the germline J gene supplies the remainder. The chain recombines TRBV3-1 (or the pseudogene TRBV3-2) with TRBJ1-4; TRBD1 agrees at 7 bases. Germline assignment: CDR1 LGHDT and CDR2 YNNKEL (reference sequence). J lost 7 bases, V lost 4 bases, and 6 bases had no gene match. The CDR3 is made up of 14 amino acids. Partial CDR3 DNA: TGTGCCAGCAGCCTCGGGACAGAGCCTGAAAAA. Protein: CASSLGTEPEK. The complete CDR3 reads CASSLGTEPEKLFF.

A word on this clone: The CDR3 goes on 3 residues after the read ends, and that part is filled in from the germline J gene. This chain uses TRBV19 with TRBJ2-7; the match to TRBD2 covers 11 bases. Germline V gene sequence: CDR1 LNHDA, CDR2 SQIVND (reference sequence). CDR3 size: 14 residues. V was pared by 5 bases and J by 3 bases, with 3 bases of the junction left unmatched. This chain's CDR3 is CASSPLAGGYEQYF. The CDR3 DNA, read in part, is TGTGCCAGTAGTCCTCTAGCGGGGGGCTACGAG.

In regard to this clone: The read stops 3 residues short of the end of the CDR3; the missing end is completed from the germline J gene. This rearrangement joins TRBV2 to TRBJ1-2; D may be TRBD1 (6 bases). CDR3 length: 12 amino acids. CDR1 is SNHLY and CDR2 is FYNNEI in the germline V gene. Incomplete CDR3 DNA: TGTGCCAGCAGTGAGACAGGATCCGGC. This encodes CASSETGSG. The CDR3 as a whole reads CASSETGSGYTF.

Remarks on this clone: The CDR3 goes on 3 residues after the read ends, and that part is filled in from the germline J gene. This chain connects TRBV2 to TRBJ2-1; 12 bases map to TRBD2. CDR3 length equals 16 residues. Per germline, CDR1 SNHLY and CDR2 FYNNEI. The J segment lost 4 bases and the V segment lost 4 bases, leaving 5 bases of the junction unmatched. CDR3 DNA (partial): TGTGCCAGCAGTGCAACACTAGCGGGAGGATACAATGAG. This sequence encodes CASSATLAGGYNE. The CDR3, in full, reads CASSATLAGGYNEQFF.

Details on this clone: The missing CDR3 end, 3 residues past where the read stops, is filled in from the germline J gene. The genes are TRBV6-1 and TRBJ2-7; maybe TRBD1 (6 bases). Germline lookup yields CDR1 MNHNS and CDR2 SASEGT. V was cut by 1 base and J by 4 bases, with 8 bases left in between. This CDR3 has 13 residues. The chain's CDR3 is CASSEVQGYEQYF. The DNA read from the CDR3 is TGTGCCAGCAGTGAAGTACAGGGTTACGAG.

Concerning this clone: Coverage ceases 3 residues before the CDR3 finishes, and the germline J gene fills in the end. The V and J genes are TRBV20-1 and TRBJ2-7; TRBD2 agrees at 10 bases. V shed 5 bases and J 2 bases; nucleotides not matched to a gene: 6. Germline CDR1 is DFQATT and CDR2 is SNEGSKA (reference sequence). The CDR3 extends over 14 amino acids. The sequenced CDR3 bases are TGCAGTGCTCACCAGGGACTAGCGACCTACGAG. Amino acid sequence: CSAHQGLATYE. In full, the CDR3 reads CSAHQGLATYEQYF.

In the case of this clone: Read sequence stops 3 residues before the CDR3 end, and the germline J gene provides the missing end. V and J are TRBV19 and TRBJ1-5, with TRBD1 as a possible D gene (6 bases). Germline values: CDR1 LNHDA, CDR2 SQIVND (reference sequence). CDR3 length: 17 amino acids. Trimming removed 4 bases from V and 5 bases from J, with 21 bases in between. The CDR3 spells CASSTPFGAKGDQPQHF. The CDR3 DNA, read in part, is TGTGCCAGTAGTACTCCCTTCGGGGCCAAGGGGGATCAGCCC.

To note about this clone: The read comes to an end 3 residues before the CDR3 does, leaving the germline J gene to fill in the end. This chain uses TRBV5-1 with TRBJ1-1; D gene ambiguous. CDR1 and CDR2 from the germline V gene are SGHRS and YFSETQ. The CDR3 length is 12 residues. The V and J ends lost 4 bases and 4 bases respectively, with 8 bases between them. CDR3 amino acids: CASSDEGTEAFF. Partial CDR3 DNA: TGCGCCAGCAGCGATGAAGGCACTGAA.

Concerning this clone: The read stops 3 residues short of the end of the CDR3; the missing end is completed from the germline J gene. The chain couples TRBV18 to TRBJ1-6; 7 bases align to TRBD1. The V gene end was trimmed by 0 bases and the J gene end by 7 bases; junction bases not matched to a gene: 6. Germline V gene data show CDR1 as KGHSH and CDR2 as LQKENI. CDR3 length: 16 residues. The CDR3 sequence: CASSPPLGTVNSPLHF. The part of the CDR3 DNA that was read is TGTGCCAGCTCACCACCATTGGGGACAGTGAATTCACCC. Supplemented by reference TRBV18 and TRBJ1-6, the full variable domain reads NAGVMQNPRHLVRRRGQEARLRCSPMKGHSHVYWYRQLPEEGLKFMVYLQKENIIDESGMPKERFSAEFPKEGPSILRIQQVVRGDSAAYFCASSPPLGTVNSPLHFGNGTRLTVT.

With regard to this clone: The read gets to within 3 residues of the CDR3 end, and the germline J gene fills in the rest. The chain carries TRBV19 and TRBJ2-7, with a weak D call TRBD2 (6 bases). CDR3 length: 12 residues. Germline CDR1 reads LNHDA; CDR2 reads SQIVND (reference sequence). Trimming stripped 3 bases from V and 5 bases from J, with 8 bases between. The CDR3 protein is CASSIGGNEQYF. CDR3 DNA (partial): TGTGCCAGTAGTATTGGGGGGAACGAG.

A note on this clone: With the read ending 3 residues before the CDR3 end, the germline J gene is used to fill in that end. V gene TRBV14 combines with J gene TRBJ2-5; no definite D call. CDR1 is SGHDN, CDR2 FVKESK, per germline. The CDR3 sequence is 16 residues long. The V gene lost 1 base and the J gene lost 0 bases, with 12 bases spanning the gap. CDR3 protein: CASSQARVSHQETQYF. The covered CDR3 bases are TGTGCCAGCAGCCAAGCAAGGGTCTCCCACCAAGAGACC.

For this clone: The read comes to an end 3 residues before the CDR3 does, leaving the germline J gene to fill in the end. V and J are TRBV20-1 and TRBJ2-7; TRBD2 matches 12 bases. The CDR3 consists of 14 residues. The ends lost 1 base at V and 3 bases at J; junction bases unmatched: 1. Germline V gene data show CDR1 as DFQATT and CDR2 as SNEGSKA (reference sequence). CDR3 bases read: TGCAGTGCTAGAGGGACTAGCGGGGTCTACGAG. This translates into CSARGTSGVYE. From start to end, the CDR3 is CSARGTSGVYEQYF.

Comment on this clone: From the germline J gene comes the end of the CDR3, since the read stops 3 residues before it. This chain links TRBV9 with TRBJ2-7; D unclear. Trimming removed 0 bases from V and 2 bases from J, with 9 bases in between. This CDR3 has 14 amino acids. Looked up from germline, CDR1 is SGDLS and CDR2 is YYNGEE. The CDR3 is CASSVGQNTYEQYF. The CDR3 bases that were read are TGTGCCAGCAGCGTAGGGCAGAACACCTACGAG.

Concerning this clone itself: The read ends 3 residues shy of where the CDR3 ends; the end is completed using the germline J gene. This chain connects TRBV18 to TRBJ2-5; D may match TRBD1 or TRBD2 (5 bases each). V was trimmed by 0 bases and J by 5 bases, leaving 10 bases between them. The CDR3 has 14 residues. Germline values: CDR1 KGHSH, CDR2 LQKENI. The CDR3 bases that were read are TGTGCCAGCTCACCACCGAGGGGTGGCGAGACC. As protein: CASSPPRGGET. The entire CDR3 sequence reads CASSPPRGGETQYF.

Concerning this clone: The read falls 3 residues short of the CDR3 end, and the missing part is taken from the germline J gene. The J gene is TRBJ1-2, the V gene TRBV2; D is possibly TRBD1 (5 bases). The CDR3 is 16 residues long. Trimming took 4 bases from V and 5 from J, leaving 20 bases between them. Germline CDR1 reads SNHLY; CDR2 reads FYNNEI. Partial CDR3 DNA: TGTGCCAGCAGTGGTTGGAGCGGACGGCGGGGGTATGGC. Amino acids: CASSGWSGRRGYG. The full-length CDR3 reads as CASSGWSGRRGYGYTF.

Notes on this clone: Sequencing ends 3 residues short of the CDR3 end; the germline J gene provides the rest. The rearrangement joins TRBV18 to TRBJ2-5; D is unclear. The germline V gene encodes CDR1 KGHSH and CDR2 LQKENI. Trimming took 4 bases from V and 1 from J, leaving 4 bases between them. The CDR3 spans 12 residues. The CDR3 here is CASSQGQETQYF. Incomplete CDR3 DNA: TGTGCCAGCTCACAAGGCCAAGAGACC.

CDR3 DNA (partial): TGCGCCAGCTGGTACTTAGGGGAGTACCAAGAGACC. Its protein is CASWYLGEYQET. The entire CDR3 protein reads CASWYLGEYQETQYF. The chain links TRBV10-1 to TRBJ2-5; D assignment may be TRBD1 or TRBD2 (5 bases each). The read terminates 3 residues ahead of where the CDR3 ends, so the germline J gene completes it. The CDR3 covers 15 residues. V dropped 8 bases and J dropped 0 bases, with 16 bases sitting between them. Germline CDR1 is WNHNN and CDR2 is SYGVQD (reference sequence).

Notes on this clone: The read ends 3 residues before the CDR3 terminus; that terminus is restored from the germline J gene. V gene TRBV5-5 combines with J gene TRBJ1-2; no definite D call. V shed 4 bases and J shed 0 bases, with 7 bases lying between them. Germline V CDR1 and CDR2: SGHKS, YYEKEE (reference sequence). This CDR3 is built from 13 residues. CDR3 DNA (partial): TGTGCCAGCAGCCCTCAGGCTAACTATGGC. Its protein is CASSPQANYG. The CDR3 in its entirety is CASSPQANYGYTF.

The CDR3 sequence is CASSEAADSGNTIYF. The CDR3 bases that were read are TGTGCCAGCAGTGAAGCAGCGGACTCTGGAAACACC. This sequence joins TRBV6-1 and TRBJ1-3; D unclear. The read stops 3 residues short of the end of the CDR3; the missing end is completed from the germline J gene. CDR3 length: 15 amino acids. The V and J ends lost 0 bases and 0 bases respectively, with 6 bases between them. Germline V gives CDR1 MNHNS, CDR2 SASEGT.

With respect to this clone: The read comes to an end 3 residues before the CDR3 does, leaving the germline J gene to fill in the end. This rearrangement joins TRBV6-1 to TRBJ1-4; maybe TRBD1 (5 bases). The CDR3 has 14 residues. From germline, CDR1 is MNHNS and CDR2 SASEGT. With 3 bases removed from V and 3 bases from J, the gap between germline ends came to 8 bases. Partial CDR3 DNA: TGTGCCAGCAGTGAGACAGTGGCTAATGAAAAA. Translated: CASSETVANEK. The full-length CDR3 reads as CASSETVANEKLFF.

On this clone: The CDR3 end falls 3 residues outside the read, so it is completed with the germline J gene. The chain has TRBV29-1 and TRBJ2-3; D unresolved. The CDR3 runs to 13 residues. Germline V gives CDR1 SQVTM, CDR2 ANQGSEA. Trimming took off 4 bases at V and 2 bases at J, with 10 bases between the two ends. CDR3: CSVGGRYTDTQYF. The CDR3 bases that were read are TGCAGCGTTGGTGGTCGGTACACAGATACG.